This is a list of T cell receptor beta chains from one sample in a study of T cells in Graves' hyperthyroidism and ophthalmopathy. Using its own MiXCR run on the multiplex PCR reads, TCRdb lists one record per CDR3 protein. The data hold 550,000 to 700,000 distinct CDR3 sequences, with around 45% observed a single time. Sequencing was carried out using peripheral blood or thyroid tissue (not recorded which). The receptors originated from an adult woman with Graves' disease, either hyperthyroidism or ophthalmopathy (not recorded which). Both conserved end residues are part of each CDR3. A D gene is named only where the DNA matches it firmly. Expanded clones get a size class; other rows say once, few or many, or leave the size out.

J,V,size,D,DNA,CDR3
TRBJ2-5,TRBV7-8,many,TRBD2,TGTGCCAGCAGCCGATCCCGTACTAGCGGGAGAGAGACCCAGTACTTC,CASSRSRTSGRETQYF
TRBJ1-1,TRBV6-4,.,.,TGTGCCAGCAGTGACGGAGAGACCGGGTGGAACACTGAAGCTTTCTTT,CASSDGETGWNTEAFF
TRBJ1-2,TRBV7-3,many,.,TGTGCCAGCAGCTTAAGCCCGTTCAGCGGCTACACCTTC,CASSLSPFSGYTF
TRBJ2-6,TRBV7-9,many,.,TGTGCCAGCAGCCGCCAAGGGGGGTTTGGGGCCAACGTCCTGACTTTC,CASSRQGGFGANVLTF
TRBJ2-7,TRBV28,.,.,TGTGCCAGCACCCAGGGGGGAGTCGCGTACGAGCAGTACTTC,CASTQGGVAYEQYF
TRBJ2-1,TRBV7-9,.,.,TGTGCCAGCAGCTTAGCCCGGGGTAGCGGCAATGAGCAGTTCTTC,CASSLARGSGNEQFF
TRBJ2-2,TRBV10-3,.,.,TGTGCCATCAGGGAGGCCGGGGAGCTGTTTTTT,CAIREAGELFF
TRBJ2-3,TRBV4-2,few,TRBD2,TGTGCCAGCAGACGGGACCTGACTAGCGGGAAGGCAGATACGCAGTATTTT,CASRRDLTSGKADTQYF
TRBJ2-7,TRBV5-5,many,TRBD1,TGTGCCAGCAGCCTACGGGACAGGACCCCTTCGTGGCAGTACTTC,CASSLRDRTPSWQYF
TRBJ1-1,TRBV5-1,.,.,TGCGCCAGCAGGCTAGACAGTTCGAACACTGAAGCTTTCTTT,CASRLDSSNTEAFF
TRBJ1-5,TRBV19,.,TRBD1,TGTGCCAGTAGAACCCCGGGACAGGGCTCTACGAACAATCAGCCCCAGCATTTT,CASRTPGQGSTNNQPQHF
TRBJ2-5,TRBV20-1,once,.,TGCTCTGACCAGGAGGCCCAGTACTTC,CSDQEAQYF
TRBJ1-3,TRBV5-1,many,TRBD1,TGCGCCAGCAGCTTTCAGGCAGGGGGCAGAGACACCATATATTTT,CASSFQAGGRDTIYF
TRBJ2-7,TRBV20-1,.,TRBD2,TGCAGTGCTAGGGGAAGACTAGCCGGGACCCCCTACGAGCAGTACTTC,CSARGRLAGTPYEQYF
TRBJ1-1,TRBV10-3,.,.,TGTGCCATCGCAGGGATGTCAATCGCTGAAGCTTTCTTT,CAIAGMSIAEAFF
TRBJ2-5,TRBV19,many,.,TGTGCCAGTAGTATGTCTGGGGGCCATGAGACCCAGTACTTC,CASSMSGGHETQYF
TRBJ2-7,TRBV7-2,.,.,TGTGCCAGCAGCTCGGACTGGAGGGAGCAGTACTTC,CASSSDWREQYF
TRBJ2-7,TRBV7-9,once,TRBD2,TGTGCCAGCAGCAACCCAGCGGGAGGGCCGGGGGAGCAGTACTTC,CASSNPAGGPGEQYF
TRBJ1-4,TRBV30,.,.,TGTGCCTGGAGTGTGTTTGGGCGGGGAACTAATGAAAAACTGTTTTTT,CAWSVFGRGTNEKLFF
TRBJ2-7,TRBV24-1,.,TRBD1,TGTGCCACCTCAGGGGGCACAGAGCAGTACTTC,CATSGGTEQYF
TRBJ1-5,TRBV6-1,many,.,TGTGCCAGCAGTGAAGCGGGGCAGTCTCCCCAGCATTTT,CASSEAGQSPQHF
TRBJ2-5,TRBV5-1,few,.,TGCGCCAGCAGCTTGGCCAAATTGGGGGAGACCCAGTACTTC,CASSLAKLGETQYF
TRBJ1-1,TRBV9,.,.,TGTGCCAGAGGGGGAACTGAAGCTTTCTTT,CARGGTEAFF
TRBJ2-7,TRBV7-2,many,.,TGTGCCAGCAGCCTAATTGCGGGGCTTCGCCTGGGGCAGTACTTC,CASSLIAGLRLGQYF
TRBJ1-2,TRBV24-1,.,.,TGTGCCACCAGTGATTACGACAGAGGCTACACCTTC,CATSDYDRGYTF
TRBJ2-7,TRBV29-1,.,.,TGCAGCGCAACGGAGAACGGCGAGCAGTACTTC,CSATENGEQYF
TRBJ1-2,TRBV7-9,.,.,TGTGCCAGCGCCGGGGGAGGCGTCTATGGCTACACCTTC,CASAGGGVYGYTF
TRBJ1-5,TRBV7-2,.,.,TGTGCCAGCAGCTTAGCGGGGGGCGCGGAGCCCCAGCATTTT,CASSLAGGAEPQHF
TRBJ1-2,TRBV7-9,many,.,TGTGCCACCACGGCCGGGACGGCGATTTATGGCTACACCTTC,CATTAGTAIYGYTF
TRBJ2-7,TRBV20-1,.,TRBD1,TGCAGCTTATCGGACAGGCCCTACGAGCAGTACTTC,CSLSDRPYEQYF
TRBJ1-1,TRBV5-1,.,.,TGCGCCAGCAGCTTGGACACCGACACTGAAGCTTTCTTT,CASSLDTDTEAFF
TRBJ2-5,TRBV5-1,.,.,TGCGCCAGCAGCTTGCCGCAGCAAGAGACCCAGTACTTC,CASSLPQQETQYF
TRBJ2-7,TRBV10-3,.,.,TGTGCCATCAGCAGGACCCAAGAGCAGTACTTC,CAISRTQEQYF
TRBJ1-1,TRBV13,many,.,TGTGCCAGCAGTCAAAGGCTCGGGATGATAGCTTTCTTT,CASSQRLGMIAFF
TRBJ2-7,TRBV20-1,.,TRBD2,TGCAGTGGGACTAGTTTGCGTGAGCAGTACTTC,CSGTSLREQYF
TRBJ1-4,TRBV28,.,.,TGTGCCAGCAGTTTCTTAGGGTTTAGTAATGAAAAACTGTTTTTT,CASSFLGFSNEKLFF
TRBJ1-5,TRBV20-1,.,.,TGCAGTGCTAGTCACAGGGACGACTTAGGGCATTTT,CSASHRDDLGHF
TRBJ2-7,TRBV9,many,.,TGTGCCAGCAGCGGACCTCGGGGACTTCAGTACTTC,CASSGPRGLQYF
TRBJ2-2,TRBV20-1,many,.,TGCAGTGCAGGGCCTTTGGAGGGGACATACACCGGGGAGCTGTTTTTT,CSAGPLEGTYTGELFF
TRBJ1-6,TRBV7-2,.,.,TGTGCCAGCAGCCAGACCTTCCGGGAGGCAAATAATTCACCCCTCCACTTT,CASSQTFREANNSPLHF
TRBJ1-1,TRBV15,.,.,TGTGCCACCAGCCGCGGAGAGGGCGACACTGAAGCTTTCTTT,CATSRGEGDTEAFF
TRBJ1-2,TRBV10-3,.,.,TGTGCCATCAATGCCCAGTACAACTATGGCTACACCTTC,CAINAQYNYGYTF
TRBJ2-7,TRBV5-1,many,.,TGCGCCAGCAGCGCCCCGGGCGAGCAGTACTTC,CASSAPGEQYF
TRBJ1-5,TRBV7-2,many,.,TGTGCCAGCAGCTTAGACCCGGAAGTATGGCCCCAGCATTTT,CASSLDPEVWPQHF
TRBJ1-4,TRBV2,many,.,TGTGCCAGCAGTGAGAACGGGCTTAATGAAAAACTGTTTTTT,CASSENGLNEKLFF
TRBJ2-5,TRBV7-2,many,TRBD2,TGTGCCAGCAGCTCTAGCGGGACTACTCAAGAGACCCAGTACTTC,CASSSSGTTQETQYF
TRBJ2-7,TRBV27,.,.,TGTGCCAGCCGCCGCCAGGGTTATATCTACGAGCAGTACTTC,CASRRQGYIYEQYF
TRBJ2-2,TRBV20-1,many,.,TGCAGTGCAGGTCGGGACGGGGGAAACACCGGGGAGCTGTTTTTT,CSAGRDGGNTGELFF
TRBJ2-5,TRBV24-1,.,.,TGTGCCACCAGTCCCCCAGGGCGGGAGACCCAGTACTTC,CATSPPGRETQYF
TRBJ1-2,TRBV7-2,many,.,TGTGCCAGCAGCTTACCAAGGGGACACTACTATGGCTACACCTTC,CASSLPRGHYYGYTF
TRBJ1-2,TRBV5-1,many,.,TGCGCCAGCAGCCCAGGACCGGCAGGGGATGACTACACCTTC,CASSPGPAGDDYTF
TRBJ2-2,TRBV29-1,.,.,TGCAGCGTTGAAGATCTGGGGTCGATTGCCGGGGAGCTGTTTTTT,CSVEDLGSIAGELFF
TRBJ1-5,TRBV9,.,.,TGTGCCAGCAGCGTTGGGGGTAGGGTTTATGGCAATCAGCCCCAGCATTTT,CASSVGGRVYGNQPQHF
TRBJ2-5,TRBV4-1,many,.,TGCGCCAGCAGCCAAGGCACGCGGTCGGAGACCCAGTACTTC,CASSQGTRSETQYF